This TCR beta chain was sequenced for a study of blood T cells in healthy people across ages. General study results and limits: Using unsorted PBMCs precluded a conclusive naive versus antigen-experienced comparison. The long-lived group displayed more naive CD4+ cells, plus higher diversity, than the aged donors did.

Sample-barcoded 5' priming and a J-beta primer mix drove a second PCR of about 7 to 11 cycles. Tagging of each cDNA molecule was performed by a template-switch adaptor with 12 random nucleotides. TCRdb re-derived calls from the 5' RACE reads in MiXCR, one entry per CDR3 protein. There are about 720,000 distinct CDR3 sequences in the sample; 22% occur only once, and 22% lies in the top ten. The CDR3 is made up of 15 amino acids. Germline values: CDR1 SGHKS, CDR2 YYEKEE (reference sequence). V was cut by 2 bases and J by 6 bases, with 16 bases left in between. This clonotype was counted ten times or more. The antigen remains undetermined.

This TCR came from a man aged 70-80 years in good health. The chain joins TRBV5-5 to TRBJ2-3; D is unclear. Sequencing was done on a sample of blood. The chain's CDR3 is CASSFTGALQDTQYF. CDR3 DNA sequence: TGTGCCAGCAGCTTCACCGGTGCCCTACAGGATACGCAGTATTTT.